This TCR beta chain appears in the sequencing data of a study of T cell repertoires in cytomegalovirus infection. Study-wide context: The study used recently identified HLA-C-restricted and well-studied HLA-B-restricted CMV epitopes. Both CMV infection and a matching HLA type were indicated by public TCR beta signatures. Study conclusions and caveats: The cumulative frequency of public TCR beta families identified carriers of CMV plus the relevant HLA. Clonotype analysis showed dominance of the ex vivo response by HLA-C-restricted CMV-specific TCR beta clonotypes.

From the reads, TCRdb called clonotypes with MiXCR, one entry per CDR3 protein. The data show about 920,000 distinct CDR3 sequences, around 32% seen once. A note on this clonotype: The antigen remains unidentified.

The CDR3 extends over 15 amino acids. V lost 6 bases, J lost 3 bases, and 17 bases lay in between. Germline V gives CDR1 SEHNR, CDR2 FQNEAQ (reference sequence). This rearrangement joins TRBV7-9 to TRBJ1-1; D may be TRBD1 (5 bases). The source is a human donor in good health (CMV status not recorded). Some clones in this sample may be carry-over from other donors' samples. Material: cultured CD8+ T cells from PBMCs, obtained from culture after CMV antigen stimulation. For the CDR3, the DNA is TGTGCCAGCAGTCACAAGGGGCCCTCGGACACTGAAGCTTTCTTT. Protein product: CASSHKGPSDTEAFF.